What follows are 23 T cell receptor beta chains derived from one specimen sequenced in a study of cytomegalovirus exposure and HLA in healthy donors listed by TCRdb under 2017. The library was prepared using the immunoSEQ multiplex PCR assay. A mixture of 60 forward primers for TCR Vbeta segments and 13 reverse primers for TCR Jbeta segments was used in the multiplex PCR. TCRdb limited this immuneACCESS table to in-frame rearrangements with V and J called. A share of clones is missing; checked studies link under half to unresolved V genes, and the rest is unexplained. This sample gives about 140,000 clones in total; roughly 73% of them show up just once. Jointly, the top ten make up 1.5% to 2% of the sample. Sequences were obtained from PBMCs. Receptor source: a female donor in good health and CMV-seronegative.

The V gene is TRBV6-6, the J gene TRBJ1-1; possible D gene TRBD1, 5 bases. Trimming shortened V by 4 bases and J by 0 bases, and 12 bases separated the two germline ends. This CDR3 region has 15 residues. Germline V CDR1 and CDR2: MNHNY, SVGAGI (reference sequence). CDR3 protein: CASSSPSGVNTEAFF. The CDR3 coding sequence is TGTGCCAGCAGTTCTCCCTCGGGGGTGAACACTGAAGCTTTCTTT.

The chain is built from TRBV10-1 and TRBJ2-7; 12 bases are a match to TRBD1. The V and J ends lost 3 bases and 4 bases, in that order; junction bases with no gene match: 4. This CDR3 region has 15 residues. Germline V gene data show CDR1 as WNHNN and CDR2 as SYGVQD (reference sequence). CDR3 residues: CASSDRGQGAYEQYF. The CDR3 nucleotides are TGCGCCAGCAGTGATCGGGGACAGGGGGCTTACGAGCAGTACTTC.

This clone was counted a single time. J is TRBJ2-7 and V is TRBV28; 10 bases agree with TRBD2. Germline V gives CDR1 MDHEN, CDR2 SYDVKM. This CDR3 is 15 amino acids long. Losses at the gene ends were 5 bases for V and 2 bases for J; bases not matched to a gene: 6. CDR3 loop: CASSEGTSVTYEQYF. Written as DNA, the CDR3 is TGTGCCAGCAGTGAAGGGACTAGCGTTACCTACGAGCAGTACTTC. Looking up the rest from reference TRBV28 and TRBJ2-7 gives the full variable domain: DVKVTQSSRYLVKRTGEKVFLECVQDMDHENMFWYRQDPGLGLRLIYFSYDVKMKEKGDIPEGYSVSREKKERFSLILESASTNQTSMYLCASSEGTSVTYEQYFGPGTRLTVT.

This clone has a single count. This rearrangement joins TRBV7-9 to TRBJ2-5, with 11 bases lining up with TRBD2. V gave up 4 bases and J gave up 5 bases; unmatched junction bases: 9. The CDR3 totals 16 residues. Germline V gene lookup returns CDR1 SEHNR and CDR2 FQNEAQ (reference sequence). In nucleotides, the CDR3 is TGTGCCAGCAGCTCGGTAGCGGGGGGGCCTGGTGAGACCCAGTACTTC. It specifies CASSSVAGGPGETQYF.

The V call is TRBV27, the J call TRBJ1-5; TRBD1 aligns across 8 bases. Germline lookup yields CDR1 MNHEY and CDR2 SMNVEV (reference sequence). The CDR3 spans 16 residues. The V and J ends lost 6 bases and 5 bases, in that order; junction bases with no gene match: 12. The CDR3 DNA reads TGTGCCAGCAGCCCGACCACAGGGGGGGGGTATCAGCCCCAGCATTTT. Its protein product is CASSPTTGGGYQPQHF.

V gene TRBV6-6 combines with J gene TRBJ1-5, with D perhaps matching TRBD1 (5 bases). V was pared by 4 bases and J by 11 bases, with 18 bases between. Germline loops: CDR1 MNHNY, CDR2 SVGAGI (reference sequence). The CDR3 totals 14 residues. The CDR3 DNA is TGTGCCAGCAGTTCCGCAGGGAACCCCGCGGCCCAGCATTTT. Protein sequence: CASSSAGNPAAQHF.

The chain carries TRBV7-9 and TRBJ2-7, with D perhaps TRBD1 (5 bases). Deletions cut 7 bases from V and 6 bases from J, with 19 bases between. Germline CDR1 and CDR2: SEHNR and FQNEAQ (reference sequence). This CDR3 is 14 amino acids long. The CDR3 protein is CASTVSRVGREQYF. The CDR3 bases are TGTGCCAGCACTGTCTCCCGGGTGGGGCGCGAGCAGTACTTC.

The chain carries TRBV7-6 and TRBJ2-2, with 12 bases matching TRBD1. This CDR3 has 15 residues. Germline V CDR1 and CDR2: SGHVS, FNYEAQ. V trimming: 5 bases; J trimming: 7 bases; junction bases outside the gene matches: 5. The CDR3 DNA sequence: TGTGCCAGCAGCCGGGACAGGGGGCGTTTCGGGGAGCTGTTTTTT. This encodes CASSRDRGRFGELFF.

This chain uses TRBV7-3 with TRBJ2-7; 8 bases are a match to TRBD2. The V and J ends lost 4 bases and 6 bases, in that order; junction bases with no gene match: 11. There are 15 residues in the CDR3. CDR1 and CDR2 (germline): SGHTA, FQGTGA. Here the CDR3 DNA reads TGTGCCAGCAGCTCCCGGGGGGGAACAGGGTCCGAGCAGTACTTC. The encoded protein is CASSSRGGTGSEQYF.

Only a few counts were recorded for this clone. V gene TRBV7-7 combines with J gene TRBJ2-7, with D possibly being TRBD1 (6 bases). Germline loops: CDR1 SSHAT, CDR2 FNYEAQ (reference sequence). Trimming took off 1 base at V and 5 bases at J, with 9 bases between the two ends. CDR3 length: 13 residues. CDR3 sequence reads: CASSLEQGDEQYF. The CDR3 region has the DNA TGTGCCAGCAGCTTAGAACAGGGTGACGAGCAGTACTTC.

The V and J genes are TRBV15 and TRBJ2-1; tentative D call: TRBD1 (5 bases). The germline V gene encodes CDR1 LNHNV and CDR2 YYDKDF (reference sequence). V was trimmed by 1 base and J by 8 bases, leaving 12 bases between them. This CDR3 is built from 14 residues. CDR3 bases: TGTGCCACCAGCAGAGGGCCCAGCAGGGATGAGCAGTTCTTC. This translates into CATSRGPSRDEQFF. Looking up the rest from reference TRBV15 and TRBJ2-1 gives the full variable domain: DAMVIQNPRYQVTQFGKPVTLSCSQTLNHNVMYWYQQKSSQAPKLLFHYYDKDFNNEADTPDNFQSRRPNTSFCFLDIRSPGLGDTAMYLCATSRGPSRDEQFFGPGTRLTVL.

The rearrangement uses TRBV27 and TRBJ1-3; D is ambiguous. CDR1 is MNHEY, CDR2 SMNVEV, per germline (reference sequence). Trimming shortened V by 3 bases and J by 2 bases, and 5 bases separated the two germline ends. This CDR3 comprises 13 residues. CDR3 DNA sequence: TGTGCCAGCAGTTTCCTACCTGGAAACACCATATATTTT. Its protein is CASSFLPGNTIYF.

The chain recombines TRBV28 with TRBJ1-1, with TRBD1 as a possible D gene (5 bases). The CDR3 has 13 amino acids. V lost 6 bases, J lost 7 bases, and 15 bases lay in between. Germline V gene lookup returns CDR1 MDHEN and CDR2 SYDVKM. Here the CDR3 reads CASRPGRGLEAFF. CDR3 nucleotides: TGTGCCAGCAGACCTGGGAGGGGTCTTGAAGCTTTCTTT.

The rearrangement joins TRBV19 to TRBJ2-7; 11 positions match TRBD1. The germline gives CDR1 LNHDA, CDR2 SQIVND (reference sequence). The CDR3 is 16 residues long. V gave up 10 bases and J gave up 5 bases; unmatched junction bases: 16. CDR3 coding DNA: TGTGCCACCACCCATCGGACAGGGGGCAGAAACGACGAGCAGTACTTC. Encoded protein: CATTHRTGGRNDEQYF.

This chain connects TRBV11-2 to TRBJ1-2; D is unresolved. Trimming cost V 8 bases and J 5 bases, with 12 bases left between them. CDR1 is SGHAT and CDR2 is FQNNGV in the germline V gene. The CDR3 has 12 amino acids. CDR3 region: CASYLTIYGYTF. The CDR3 nucleotides are TGTGCCAGCTATCTTACTATATATGGCTACACCTTC.

The chain couples TRBV6-4 to TRBJ1-4; D is ambiguous. The CDR3 is made up of 19 amino acids. The germline gives CDR1 MRHNA, CDR2 SNTAGT. Trimming took 2 bases from V and 1 from J, leaving 20 bases between them. The CDR3 nucleotides read TGTGCCAGCAGTGACATTATAGGGAGTGAAGGTGAAACTAATGAAAAACTGTTTTTT. Protein sequence: CASSDIIGSEGETNEKLFF.

V gene TRBV27 combines with J gene TRBJ1-1; perhaps TRBD1 as D (6 bases). V lost 5 bases and J lost 4, with 14 bases in between. The CDR3 has 14 residues. The germline gives CDR1 MNHEY, CDR2 SMNVEV (reference sequence). CDR3 nucleotide sequence: TGTGCCAGCAGTACCTTAACAGGGCCCACTGAAGCTTTCTTT. This encodes CASSTLTGPTEAFF.

The V and J genes are TRBV11-2 and TRBJ1-1, with a weak D call TRBD1 (5 bases). The CDR3 is 14 residues long. The V gene lost 1 base and the J gene lost 3 bases, with 9 bases spanning the gap. CDR1 and CDR2 from the germline V gene are SGHAT and FQNNGV. The CDR3 bases are TGTGCCAGCAGCTTAGCCCCGGGGGACACTGAAGCTTTCTTT. Protein product: CASSLAPGDTEAFF.

This clone was counted only a few times. The rearrangement uses TRBV10-1 and TRBJ1-3, with D maybe TRBD1 (6 bases). Germline-derived CDR1 and CDR2 are WNHNN and SYGVQD (reference sequence). The CDR3 has 16 residues. Trimming pared 5 bases from V and 7 bases from J, leaving 21 bases between. The CDR3 region is CASSRSLQGPDNTIYF. The DNA of the CDR3 is TGCGCCAGCAGTCGTTCCCTACAGGGCCCGGATAACACCATATATTTT.

This sequence joins TRBV27 and TRBJ2-7; maybe TRBD2 (5 bases). Germline lookup yields CDR1 MNHEY and CDR2 SMNVEV (reference sequence). V was shortened by 7 bases and J by 9 bases, with 25 bases between the two germline ends. The CDR3 loop spans 15 amino acids. The CDR3 coding sequence is TGTGCCAGCACCCTCCAGTGCGGAACTATCCGGGGGCAGTACTTC. Residues: CASTLQCGTIRGQYF.

This sequence joins TRBV19 and TRBJ1-2; possible D gene TRBD1, 5 bases. Germline V lookup: CDR1 LNHDA, CDR2 SQIVND (reference sequence). The CDR3 consists of 13 residues. V was cut by 0 bases and J by 6 bases, with 8 bases left in between. The CDR3 DNA is TGTGCCAGTAGTATAGATGGGGCTGATGGCTACACCTTC. Residues: CASSIDGADGYTF. The whole variable domain, filled in from reference TRBV19 and TRBJ1-2, reads DGGITQSPKYLFRKEGQNVTLSCEQNLNHDAMYWYRQDPGQGLRLIYYSQIVNDFQKGDIAEGYSVSREKKESFPLTVTSAQKNPTAFYLCASSIDGADGYTFGSGTRLTVV.

The CDR3 nucleotides are TGCGCCAGCAGAGGACAGCCGACAAACTATGGCTACACCTTC. Its translation is CASRGQPTNYGYTF. The chain is built from TRBV5-1 and TRBJ1-2; maybe TRBD1 (6 bases). V shed 5 bases and J shed 2 bases, with 13 bases lying between them. This CDR3 has 14 residues. CDR1 and CDR2 from the germline V gene are SGHRS and YFSETQ. Full variable domain (rest looked up from reference TRBV5-1 and TRBJ1-2): KAGVTQTPRYLIKTRGQQVTLSCSPISGHRSVSWYQQTPGQGLQFLFEYFSETQRNKGNFPGRFSGRQFSNSRSEMNVSTLELGDSALYLCASRGQPTNYGYTFGSGTRLTVV.

A single count supports this clone. CDR3: CASRPRTGSYTF. The CDR3 region has the DNA TGTGCCAGCAGACCCCGGACAGGATCCTACACCTTC. The chain recombines TRBV28 with TRBJ1-2; 7 bases agree with TRBD1. Looked up from germline, CDR1 is MDHEN and CDR2 is SYDVKM. The CDR3 covers 12 residues. V shed 6 bases and J 10 bases; nucleotides not matched to a gene: 8.